The source of this TCR beta chain is a study of cytomegalovirus exposure and HLA in healthy donors. The CDR3 is 17 amino acids. PCR primers comprised 60 Vbeta and 13 Jbeta primers. The data were produced by immunoSEQ multiplex PCR, yet TCRdb's version contains in-frame clones alone and is incomplete. The table has about 120,000 clones, around 86% seen once. The rearrangement links TRBV21-1 to TRBJ2-5; the D call TRBD2 from the table was never checked on the DNA. TRBV21-1 is classified as a pseudogene. The source of this sequence is a woman aged 25 to 45 in good health and CMV-seronegative. Material: PBMCs. The CDR3 region is CASSKGDSGQKQETQYF. The CDR3 DNA follows: TGTGCCAGCAGCAAGGGGGATAGCGGTCAAAAGCAAGAGACCCAGTACTTC.